The clone carrying this TCR beta chain was observed a handful of times. Its antigen is undetermined. The CDR3 contains 12 residues. CDR1 is SQVTM and CDR2 is ANQGSEA in the germline V gene. The germline V and J ends were trimmed by 2 bases and 2 bases, with 5 bases remaining between them. The sample comes from a study of early T cells in non-severe SARS-CoV-2 infection. For the study at large: Bulk RNA isolated from unsorted whole blood underwent sequencing; chains were not paired. Study results and caveats: VDJdb-based annotation leaned toward anti-spike CD8 responses and missed private and CD4 specificities.

Unique molecular identifiers tagged individual cDNA molecules. TCRdb recomputed calls from the 5' RACE reads with MiXCR, one row per CDR3 protein. The data show tens of thousands of distinct CDR3 sequences, 10% to 15% seen once. Sequences were derived from whole blood, sampled at baseline. This chain joins TRBV29-1 and TRBJ2-3, with no clear D. The receptor's source is an adult who was a healthcare worker with PCR-confirmed SARS-CoV-2 infection or an uninfected control (not recorded which). CDR3 nucleotides: TGCAGCGTTGAATCGTACACAGATACGCAGTATTTT. The encoded protein is CSVESYTDTQYF.